This T cell receptor (beta chain) was identified in a study of cytomegalovirus exposure and HLA in healthy donors. Study overall: In terms of ancestry, the Caucasian-associated cluster contained roughly 80% of the roughly 400 genotyped donors.

All donors participated as healthy donors of bone marrow. Notes on the study in general: A prior analysis recorded that most TCR beta V segments were productive about 87% or about 30% of the time. Available immune exposure information was restricted to CMV serostatus only.

Germline loops: CDR1 SGDLS, CDR2 YYNGEE. CDR3 length: 20 residues. Trimming cost V 3 bases and J 10 bases; bases outside gene matches: 24. The study ran its PCR with 60 Vbeta and 13 Jbeta primers. Method: immunoSEQ multiplex PCR; TCRdb's copy keeps in-frame clones and lacks some. Altogether around 210,000 clones are present, around 80% being singletons, with the ten largest covering approximately 0.47%. Concerning this clone itself: Its antigen is undetermined.

The clonotype comes from a boy aged 5 to 17 in good health and CMV-seronegative. This sequence joins TRBV9 and TRBJ1-6; 8 positions agree with TRBD1. The specimen was PBMCs. The CDR3 spells CASSARSGTGPRNLGSPLHF. In nucleotides, the CDR3 is TGTGCCAGCAGCGCCCGATCCGGGACAGGACCTCGTAATCTCGGCTCACCCCTCCACTTT.